The sequence of this T cell receptor (beta chain) was determined in a study of blood T cell repertoires in COVID-19. Study information: Material from acute and convalescent COVID-19 was sourced from the United States, Italy and Spain.

CDR1 is ENHRY, CDR2 SYGVKD, per germline. The CDR3 sequence is 15 residues long. Germline trimming cut 6 bases from V and 8 bases from J; bases unmatched to any gene: 12. In the study's own analysis: Reference gene primer amplification gave estimated nucleated cell counts. Clones were sequenced by immunoSEQ multiplex PCR, and TCRdb holds only the in-frame ones, with some missing. The D gene and trimming were derived from the DNA, and the V and J assignments and clone size from that table. The data show 430,000 or so clones, roughly 90% seen once. The rearrangement uses TRBV10-3 and TRBJ2-1, with TRBD1 identical over 8 bases. The sequenced sample was PBMCs or T cells enriched from blood (not recorded which). The clonotype comes from a woman aged 40 to 50 who had recovered from COVID-19. The DNA of the CDR3 is TGTGCCATCAGGACCCCGGGACAGGAGAACGATGAGCAGTTCTTC. Translation: CAIRTPGQENDEQFF.